This T cell receptor (beta chain) derives from a study of blood T cells in healthy people across ages. Study outcomes and limitations: Age advanced and TCR beta diversity per million T cells fell, roughly linearly.

Trimming stripped 2 bases from V and 4 bases from J, with 21 bases between. The CDR3 is 17 amino acids. CDR1 SGHTA and CDR2 FQGNSA come from the germline V gene. A second PCR, run for about 7 to 11 cycles, used a sample-barcoded 5' primer plus a J-beta primer mix. A single record per CDR3 protein comes from TCRdb applying MiXCR to the 5' RACE reads. The sample holds about 670,000 distinct CDR3 sequences, roughly 41% seen once. Donor samples were obtained from healthy Caucasian individuals from Russia, aged about 6 to 95. This clonotype has just a few counts. The antigen is unknown. V is TRBV7-2 and J is TRBJ2-7; D gene uncertain. What was sequenced was blood. This clonotype was obtained from a man older than 75 in good health. DNA for the CDR3: TGTGCCAGCAGCTTAATAGACTCACACCTTTATTCGTACGAGCAGTACTTC. Its translation: CASSLIDSHLYSYEQYF. The complete variable domain, with remaining parts taken from reference TRBV7-2 and TRBJ2-7, reads GAGVSQSPSNKVTEKGKDVELRCDPISGHTALYWYRQSLGQGLEFLIYFQGNSAPDKSGLPSDRFSAERTGGSVSTLTIQRTQQEDSAVYLCASSLIDSHLYSYEQYFGPGTRLTVT.